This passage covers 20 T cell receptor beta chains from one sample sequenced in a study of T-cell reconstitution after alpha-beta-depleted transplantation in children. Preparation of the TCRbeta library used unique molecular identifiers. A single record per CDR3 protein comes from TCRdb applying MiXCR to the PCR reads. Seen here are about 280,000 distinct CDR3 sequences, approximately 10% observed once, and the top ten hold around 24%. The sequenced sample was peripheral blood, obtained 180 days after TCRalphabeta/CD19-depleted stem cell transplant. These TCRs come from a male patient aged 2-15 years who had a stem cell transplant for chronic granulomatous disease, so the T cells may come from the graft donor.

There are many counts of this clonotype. CDR3 coding DNA: TGTGCCAGCAGCTTGGCGGGGCAACCCTACGAGCAGTACTTC. This encodes CASSLAGQPYEQYF. The chain employs TRBV5-8 and TRBJ2-7; D might be TRBD1 or TRBD2, each matching 5 bases. CDR3 length equals 14 residues. V gave up 0 bases and J gave up 2 bases, with 9 bases separating them. Germline V gene lookup returns CDR1 SGHTS and CDR2 YDEGEE.

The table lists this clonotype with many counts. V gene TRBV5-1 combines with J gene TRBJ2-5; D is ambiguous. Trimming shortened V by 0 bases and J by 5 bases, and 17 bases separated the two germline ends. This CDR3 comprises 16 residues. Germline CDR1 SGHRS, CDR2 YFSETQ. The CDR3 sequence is CASSLEGRHPRETQYF. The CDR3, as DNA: TGCGCCAGCAGCTTGGAGGGCCGTCATCCCCGGGAGACCCAGTACTTC.

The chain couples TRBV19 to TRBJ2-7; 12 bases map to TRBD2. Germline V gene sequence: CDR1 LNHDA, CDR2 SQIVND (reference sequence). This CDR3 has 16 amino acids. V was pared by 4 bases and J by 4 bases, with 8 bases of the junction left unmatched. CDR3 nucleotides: TGTGCCAGTAGTAGTGGCCAACTAGCGGGAGGATACGAGCAGTACTTC. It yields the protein CASSSGQLAGGYEQYF.

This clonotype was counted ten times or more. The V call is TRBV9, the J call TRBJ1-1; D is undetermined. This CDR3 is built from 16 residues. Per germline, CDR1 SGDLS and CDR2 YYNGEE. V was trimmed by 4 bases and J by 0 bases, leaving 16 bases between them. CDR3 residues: CASSPFFVHMNTEAFF. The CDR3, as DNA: TGTGCCAGCAGCCCTTTTTTTGTACATATGAACACTGAAGCTTTCTTT.

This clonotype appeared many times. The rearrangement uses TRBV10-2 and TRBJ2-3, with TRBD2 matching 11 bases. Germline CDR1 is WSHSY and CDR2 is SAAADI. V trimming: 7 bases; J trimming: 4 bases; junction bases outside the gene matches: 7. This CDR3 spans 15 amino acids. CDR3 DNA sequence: TGCGCCAGCAAACTAGCGGGAGTGTCCGCAGATACGCAGTATTTT. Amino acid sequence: CASKLAGVSADTQYF.

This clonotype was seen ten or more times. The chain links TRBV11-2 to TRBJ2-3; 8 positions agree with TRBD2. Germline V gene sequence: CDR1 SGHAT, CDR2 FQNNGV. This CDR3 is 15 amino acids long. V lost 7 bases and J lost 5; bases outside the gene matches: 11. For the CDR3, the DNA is TGTGCCAGCACCATTACACGGGGGGGCGTAGATACGCAGTATTTT. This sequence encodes CASTITRGGVDTQYF.

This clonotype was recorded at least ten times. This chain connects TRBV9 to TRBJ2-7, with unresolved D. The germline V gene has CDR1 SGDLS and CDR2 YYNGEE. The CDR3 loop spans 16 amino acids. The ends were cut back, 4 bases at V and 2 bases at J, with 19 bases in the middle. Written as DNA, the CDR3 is TGTGCCAGCAGCCCCTTCCTATCGACAATCCCCTACGAGCAGTACTTC. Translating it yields CASSPFLSTIPYEQYF.

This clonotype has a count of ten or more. The CDR3: CASSLWGSRPHGYTF. CDR3 in DNA: TGTGCCAGCAGCTTGTGGGGGTCTCGACCCCATGGCTACACCTTC. This rearrangement joins TRBV5-6 to TRBJ1-2; D is perhaps TRBD1 (5 bases). V lost 1 base to trimming and J lost 6 bases, with 16 bases between them. The germline V gene has CDR1 SGHDT and CDR2 YYEEEE. The CDR3 runs to 15 residues.

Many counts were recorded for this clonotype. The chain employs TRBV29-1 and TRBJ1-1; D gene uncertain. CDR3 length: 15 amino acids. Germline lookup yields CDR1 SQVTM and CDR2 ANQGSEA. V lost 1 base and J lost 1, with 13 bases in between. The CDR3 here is CSVEATNARNTEAFF. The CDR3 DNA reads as TGCAGCGTTGAAGCCACAAATGCCAGGAACACTGAAGCTTTCTTT.

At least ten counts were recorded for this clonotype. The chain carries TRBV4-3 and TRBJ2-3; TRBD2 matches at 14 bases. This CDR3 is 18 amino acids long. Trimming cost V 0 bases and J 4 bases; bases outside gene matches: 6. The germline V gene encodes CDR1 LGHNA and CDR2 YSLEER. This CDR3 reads CASSQDWGLAGVPDTQYF. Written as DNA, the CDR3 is TGCGCCAGCAGCCAAGATTGGGGACTAGCGGGGGTTCCAGATACGCAGTATTTT.

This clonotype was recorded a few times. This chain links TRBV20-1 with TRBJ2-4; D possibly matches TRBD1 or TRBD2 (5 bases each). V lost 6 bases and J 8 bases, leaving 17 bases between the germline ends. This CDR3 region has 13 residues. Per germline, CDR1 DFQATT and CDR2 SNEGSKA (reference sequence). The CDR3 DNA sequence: TGCAGTGCCCTCTTTACTAGGGACGACATTCAGTACTTC. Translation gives CSALFTRDDIQYF.

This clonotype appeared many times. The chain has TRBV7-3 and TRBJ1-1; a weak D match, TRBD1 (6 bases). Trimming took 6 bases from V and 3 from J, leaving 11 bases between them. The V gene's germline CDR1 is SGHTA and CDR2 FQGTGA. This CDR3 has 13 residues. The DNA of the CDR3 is TGTGCCAGCAGTCGAAAGGGGGACACTGAAGCTTTCTTT. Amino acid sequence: CASSRKGDTEAFF.

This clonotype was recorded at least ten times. The CDR3 here is CASSVPLAGMQETQYF. The CDR3 nucleotides read TGTGCCAGCAGCGTCCCCCTAGCGGGAATGCAAGAGACCCAGTACTTC. The chain couples TRBV9 to TRBJ2-5, with 9 positions matching TRBD2. Germline assignment: CDR1 SGDLS and CDR2 YYNGEE. J was trimmed by 2 bases and V by 2 bases; bases with no gene match: 7. The CDR3 has 16 residues.

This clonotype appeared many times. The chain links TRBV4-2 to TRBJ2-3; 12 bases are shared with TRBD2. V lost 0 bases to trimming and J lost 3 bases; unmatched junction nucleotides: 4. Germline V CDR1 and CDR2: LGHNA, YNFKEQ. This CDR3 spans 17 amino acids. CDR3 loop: CASSQEASGGATDTQYF. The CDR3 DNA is TGTGCCAGCAGCCAAGAAGCTAGCGGGGGGGCAACAGATACGCAGTATTTT.

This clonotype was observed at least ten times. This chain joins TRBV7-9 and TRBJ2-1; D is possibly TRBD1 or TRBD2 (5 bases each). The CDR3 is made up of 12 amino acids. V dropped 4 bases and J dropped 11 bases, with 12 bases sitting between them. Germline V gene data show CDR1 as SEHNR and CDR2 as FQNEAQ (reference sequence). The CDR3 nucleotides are TGTGCCAGCAGCTCCCCCGGGACCAAGCAGTTCTTC. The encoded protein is CASSSPGTKQFF.

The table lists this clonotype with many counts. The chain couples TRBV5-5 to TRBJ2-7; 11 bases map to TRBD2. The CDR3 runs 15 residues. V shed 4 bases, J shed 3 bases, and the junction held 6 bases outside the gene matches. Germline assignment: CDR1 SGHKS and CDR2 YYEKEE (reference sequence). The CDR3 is CASSGLLAGVYEQYF. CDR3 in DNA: TGTGCCAGCAGCGGGCTACTAGCGGGAGTCTACGAGCAGTACTTC.

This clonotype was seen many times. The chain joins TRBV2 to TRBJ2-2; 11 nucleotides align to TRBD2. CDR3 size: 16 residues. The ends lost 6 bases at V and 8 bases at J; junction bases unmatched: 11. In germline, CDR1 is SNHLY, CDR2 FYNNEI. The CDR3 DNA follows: TGTGCCAGCAGGAAAGGGGCTAGCGGGGGGACGGGGGAGCTGTTTTTT. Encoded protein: CASRKGASGGTGELFF.

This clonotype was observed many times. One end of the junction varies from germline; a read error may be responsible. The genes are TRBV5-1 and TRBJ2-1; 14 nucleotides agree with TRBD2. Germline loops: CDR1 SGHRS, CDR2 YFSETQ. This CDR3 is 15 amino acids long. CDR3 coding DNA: TGCGCCAGCAGCTTGGAAGGACTAGCGGGGGGCCGGGAGGTCTTC. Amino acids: CASSLEGLAGGREVF.

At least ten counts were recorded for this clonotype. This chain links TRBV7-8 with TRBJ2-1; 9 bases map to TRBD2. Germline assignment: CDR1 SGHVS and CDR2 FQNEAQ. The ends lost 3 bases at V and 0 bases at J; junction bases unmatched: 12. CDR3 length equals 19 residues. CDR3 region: CASSFGRASGASSYNEQFF. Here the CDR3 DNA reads TGTGCCAGCAGCTTCGGCCGAGCTAGCGGGGCGAGCTCCTACAATGAGCAGTTCTTC.

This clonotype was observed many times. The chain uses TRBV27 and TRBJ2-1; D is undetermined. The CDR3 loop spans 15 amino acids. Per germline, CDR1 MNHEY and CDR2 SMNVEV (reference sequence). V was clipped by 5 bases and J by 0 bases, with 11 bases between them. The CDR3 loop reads CASSPLGISYNEQFF. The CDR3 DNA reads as TGTGCCAGCAGTCCCCTTGGGATCTCCTACAATGAGCAGTTCTTC.